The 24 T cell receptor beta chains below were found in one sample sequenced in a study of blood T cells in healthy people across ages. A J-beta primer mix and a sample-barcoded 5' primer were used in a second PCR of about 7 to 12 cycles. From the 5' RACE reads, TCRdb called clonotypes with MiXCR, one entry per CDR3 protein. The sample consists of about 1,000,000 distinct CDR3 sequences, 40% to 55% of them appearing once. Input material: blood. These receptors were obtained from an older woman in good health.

CDR3 sequence reads: CASSELRKDTQYF. The DNA of the CDR3 is TGTGCCAGCAGTGAATTGCGGAAAGATACGCAGTATTTT. V gene TRBV25-1 combines with J gene TRBJ2-3, with unresolved D. Germline assignment: CDR1 MGHDK and CDR2 SYGVNS. The V end lost 1 base, the J end lost 5 bases, and 7 bases lay between the germline ends. The CDR3 length is 13 residues.

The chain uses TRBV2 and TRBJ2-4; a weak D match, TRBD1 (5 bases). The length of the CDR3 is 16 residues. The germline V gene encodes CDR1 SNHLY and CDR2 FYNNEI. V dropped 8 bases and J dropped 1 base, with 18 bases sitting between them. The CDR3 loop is CASLKIRVEAKNIQYF. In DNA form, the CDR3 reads TGTGCCAGCCTGAAGATCAGGGTGGAGGCCAAAAACATTCAGTACTTC. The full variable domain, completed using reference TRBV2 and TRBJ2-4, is EPEVTQTPSHQVTQMGQEVILRCVPISNHLYFYWYRQILGQKVEFLVSFYNNEISEKSEIFDDQFSVERPDGSNFTLKIRSTKLEDSAMYFCASLKIRVEAKNIQYFGAGTRLSVL.

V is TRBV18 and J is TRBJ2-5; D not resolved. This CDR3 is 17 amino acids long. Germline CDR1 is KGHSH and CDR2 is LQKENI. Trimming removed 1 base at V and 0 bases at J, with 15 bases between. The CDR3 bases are TGTGCCAGCTCACCACAGTATGGACCTCTGTACCAAGAGACCCAGTACTTC. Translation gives CASSPQYGPLYQETQYF.

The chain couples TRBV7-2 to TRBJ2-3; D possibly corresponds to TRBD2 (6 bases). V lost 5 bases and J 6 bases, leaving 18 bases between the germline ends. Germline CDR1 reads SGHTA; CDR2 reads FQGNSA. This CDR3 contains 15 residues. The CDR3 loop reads CASSVRLGRSDTQYF. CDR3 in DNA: TGTGCCAGCAGCGTCAGACTAGGCCGGTCGGATACGCAGTATTTT.

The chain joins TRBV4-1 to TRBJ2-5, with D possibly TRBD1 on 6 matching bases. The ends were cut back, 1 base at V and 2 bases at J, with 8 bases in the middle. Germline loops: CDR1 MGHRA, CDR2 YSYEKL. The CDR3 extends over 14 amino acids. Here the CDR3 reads CASSQVGAQETQYF. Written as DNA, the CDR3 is TGCGCCAGCAGCCAAGTGGGGGCGCAAGAGACCCAGTACTTC.

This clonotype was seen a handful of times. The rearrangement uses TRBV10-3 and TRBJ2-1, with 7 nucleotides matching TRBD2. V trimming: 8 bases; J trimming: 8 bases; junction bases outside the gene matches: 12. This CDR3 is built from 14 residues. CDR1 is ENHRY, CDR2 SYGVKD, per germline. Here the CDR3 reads CAIGDRGGRDEQFF. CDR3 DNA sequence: TGTGCCATCGGGGACCGGGGAGGGAGAGATGAGCAGTTCTTC.

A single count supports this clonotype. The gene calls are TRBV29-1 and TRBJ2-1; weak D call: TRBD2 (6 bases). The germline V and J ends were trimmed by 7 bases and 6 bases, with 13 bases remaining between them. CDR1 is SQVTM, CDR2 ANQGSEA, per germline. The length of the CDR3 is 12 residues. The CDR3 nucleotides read TGCAGCGGATACCGGGACTCCAATGAGCAGTTCTTC. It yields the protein CSGYRDSNEQFF.

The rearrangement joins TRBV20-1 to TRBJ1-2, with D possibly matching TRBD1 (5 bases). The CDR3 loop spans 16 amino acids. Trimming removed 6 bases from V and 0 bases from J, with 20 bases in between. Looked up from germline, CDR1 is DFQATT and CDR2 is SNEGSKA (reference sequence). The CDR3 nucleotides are TGCAGTGCGATTATCCCCGACAGTCTCCCTAACTATGGCTACACCTTC. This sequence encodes CSAIIPDSLPNYGYTF.

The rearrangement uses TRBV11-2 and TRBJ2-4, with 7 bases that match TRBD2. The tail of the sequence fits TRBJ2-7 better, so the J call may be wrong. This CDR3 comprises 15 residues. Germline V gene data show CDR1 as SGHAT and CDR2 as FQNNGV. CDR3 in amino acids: CASSLGRAGTYEQYF. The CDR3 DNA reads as TGTGCCAGCAGCTTAGGACGAGCGGGAACCTACGAGCAGTACTTC.

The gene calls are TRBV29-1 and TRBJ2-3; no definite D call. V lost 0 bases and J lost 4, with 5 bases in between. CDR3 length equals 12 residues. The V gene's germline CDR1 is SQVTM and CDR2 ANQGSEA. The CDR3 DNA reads TGCAGCGTTGAAGACCCCTCAGATACGCAGTATTTT. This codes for CSVEDPSDTQYF.

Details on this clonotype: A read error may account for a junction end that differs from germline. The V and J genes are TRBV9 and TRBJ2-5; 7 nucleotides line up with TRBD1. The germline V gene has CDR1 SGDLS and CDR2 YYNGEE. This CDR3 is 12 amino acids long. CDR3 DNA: TGTGCTAGCAGGGACAGTCGGGGGACCCAGTACTTC. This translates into CASRDSRGTQYF.

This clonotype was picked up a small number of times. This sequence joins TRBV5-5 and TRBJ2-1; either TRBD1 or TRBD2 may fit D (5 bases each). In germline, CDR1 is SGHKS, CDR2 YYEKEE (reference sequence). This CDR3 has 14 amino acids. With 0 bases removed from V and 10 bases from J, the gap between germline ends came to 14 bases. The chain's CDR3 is CASSLEGPSWEQFF. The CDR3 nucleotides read TGTGCCAGCAGCTTGGAGGGACCCTCCTGGGAGCAGTTCTTC.

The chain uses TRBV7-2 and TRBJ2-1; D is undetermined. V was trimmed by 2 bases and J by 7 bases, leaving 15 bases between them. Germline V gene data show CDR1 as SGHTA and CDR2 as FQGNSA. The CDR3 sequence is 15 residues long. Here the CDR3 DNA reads TGTGCCAGCAGCTTACAAGGGCATGTCGGGAATGAGCAGTTCTTC. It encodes CASSLQGHVGNEQFF.

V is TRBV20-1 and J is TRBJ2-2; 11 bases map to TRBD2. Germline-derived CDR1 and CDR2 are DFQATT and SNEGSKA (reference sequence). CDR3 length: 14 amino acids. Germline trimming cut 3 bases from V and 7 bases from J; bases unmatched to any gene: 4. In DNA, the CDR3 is TGCAGTGCTAGTAGCGGGAGGGCCGGCGGGGAGCTGTTTTTT. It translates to CSASSGRAGGELFF.

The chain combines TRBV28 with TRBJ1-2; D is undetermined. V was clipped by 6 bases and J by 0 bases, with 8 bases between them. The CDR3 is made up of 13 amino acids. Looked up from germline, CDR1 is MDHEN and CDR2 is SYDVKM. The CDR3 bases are TGTGCCAGCAGGAATGAGACTAACTATGGCTACACCTTC. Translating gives CASRNETNYGYTF.

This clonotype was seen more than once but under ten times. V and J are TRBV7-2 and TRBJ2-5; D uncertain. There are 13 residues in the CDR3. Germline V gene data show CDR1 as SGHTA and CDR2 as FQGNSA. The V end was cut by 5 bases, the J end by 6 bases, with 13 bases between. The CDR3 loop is CASSRTDVKTQYF. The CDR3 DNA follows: TGTGCCAGCAGCCGAACTGACGTAAAGACCCAGTACTTC.

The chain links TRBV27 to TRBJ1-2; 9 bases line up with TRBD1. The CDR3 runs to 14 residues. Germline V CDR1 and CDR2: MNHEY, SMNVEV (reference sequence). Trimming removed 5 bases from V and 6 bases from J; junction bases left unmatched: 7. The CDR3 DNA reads TGTGCCAGCAGTAAGCGACAGGGGGGTCATGGCTACACCTTC. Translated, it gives CASSKRQGGHGYTF.

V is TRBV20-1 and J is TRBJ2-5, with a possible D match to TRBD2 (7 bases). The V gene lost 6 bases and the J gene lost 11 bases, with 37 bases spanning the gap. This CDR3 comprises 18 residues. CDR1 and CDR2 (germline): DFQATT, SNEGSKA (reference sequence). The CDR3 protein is CSAEAPGLARGGANEQYF. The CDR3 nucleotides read TGCAGTGCAGAAGCGCCGGGGCTAGCGAGGGGGGGGGCCAATGAGCAGTACTTC.

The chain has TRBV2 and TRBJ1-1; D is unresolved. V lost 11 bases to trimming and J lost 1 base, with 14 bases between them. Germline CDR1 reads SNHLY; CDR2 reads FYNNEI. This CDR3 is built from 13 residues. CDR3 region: CAAQRVGNTEAFF. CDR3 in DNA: TGTGCCGCGCAGAGAGTAGGGAACACTGAAGCTTTCTTT.

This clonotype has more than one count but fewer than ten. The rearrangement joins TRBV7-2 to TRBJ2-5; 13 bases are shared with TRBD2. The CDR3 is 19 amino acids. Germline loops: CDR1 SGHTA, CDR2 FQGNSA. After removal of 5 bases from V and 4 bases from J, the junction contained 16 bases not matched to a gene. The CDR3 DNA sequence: TGTGCCAGCAGCCGAAGAAAACTAGCGGGAGGGCCGCAAGGAGAGACCCAGTACTTC. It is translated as CASSRRKLAGGPQGETQYF.

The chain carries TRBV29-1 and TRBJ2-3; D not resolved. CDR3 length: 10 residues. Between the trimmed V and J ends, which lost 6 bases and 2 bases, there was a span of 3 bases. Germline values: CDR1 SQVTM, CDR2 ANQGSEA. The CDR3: CSVDTDTQYF. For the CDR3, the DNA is TGCAGCGTCGACACAGATACGCAGTATTTT.

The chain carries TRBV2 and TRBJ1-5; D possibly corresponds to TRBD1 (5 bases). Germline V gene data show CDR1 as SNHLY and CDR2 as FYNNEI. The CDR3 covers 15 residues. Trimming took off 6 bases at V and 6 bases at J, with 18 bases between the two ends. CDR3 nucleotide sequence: TGTGCCAGCAGCGCGGGACTCCCGGTTGGTCAGCCCCAGCATTTT. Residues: CASSAGLPVGQPQHF.

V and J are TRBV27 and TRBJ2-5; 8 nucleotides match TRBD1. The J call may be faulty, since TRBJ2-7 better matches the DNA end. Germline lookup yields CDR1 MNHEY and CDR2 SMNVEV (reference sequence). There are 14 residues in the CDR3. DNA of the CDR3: TGTGCCAGCCTAGGGGGACAGGACCCCTACGAGCAGTACTTC. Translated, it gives CASLGGQDPYEQYF.

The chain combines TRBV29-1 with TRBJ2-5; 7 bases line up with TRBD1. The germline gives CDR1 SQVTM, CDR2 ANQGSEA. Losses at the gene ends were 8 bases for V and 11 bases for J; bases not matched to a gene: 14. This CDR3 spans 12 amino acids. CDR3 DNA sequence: TGCAGCAGCCAGATAGGGGGCGATGAGCAGTACTTC. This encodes CSSQIGGDEQYF.